Presented here are 28 T cell receptor beta chains from one specimen sequenced in a study of identical twins. One entry per CDR3 protein, called by TCRdb with MiXCR from the 5' RACE reads. The table records around 530,000 distinct CDR3 sequences, 13% to 15% of them present only once. These data are also associated with another study on yellow fever vaccine responses in identical twins.

The source material was CD4+ T cells sorted from blood. Every receptor here comes from a woman aged 18-30 years in good health.

This clonotype was counted between two and nine times. The chain uses TRBV28 and TRBJ2-7; the D gene could be TRBD1 or TRBD2 (5 bases each). The CDR3 contains 14 residues. Germline V gene data show CDR1 as MDHEN and CDR2 as SYDVKM. The germline V and J ends were trimmed by 3 bases and 3 bases, with 12 bases remaining between them. The CDR3 loop is CASSFGDEGYEQYF. For the CDR3, the DNA is TGTGCCAGCAGTTTCGGGGACGAGGGCTACGAGCAGTACTTC.

V is TRBV5-1 and J is TRBJ2-1; 12 nucleotides line up with TRBD2. J gave up 7 bases and V 4 bases, and 6 bases lay outside the gene matches. Germline lookup yields CDR1 SGHRS and CDR2 YFSETQ. The CDR3 extends over 15 amino acids. CDR3 amino acids: CASSPRTSGINEQFF. The CDR3 nucleotides read TGCGCCAGCAGCCCCCGGACTAGCGGGATAAATGAGCAGTTCTTC.

This clonotype came up many times. V is TRBV9 and J is TRBJ2-3; either TRBD1 or TRBD2 may fit D (5 bases each). Germline CDR1 SGDLS, CDR2 YYNGEE. The length of the CDR3 is 15 residues. V gave up 6 bases and J gave up 0 bases, with 14 bases separating them. The CDR3 DNA reads TGTGCCAGCACCCCAATCGGGGCTAGCACAGATACGCAGTATTTT. Its protein product is CASTPIGASTDTQYF.

This clonotype was seen a few times. The chain employs TRBV5-1 and TRBJ2-5; tentatively, D is TRBD2 (6 bases). V lost 7 bases to trimming and J lost 0 bases, with 13 bases between them. The CDR3 consists of 14 residues. The germline gives CDR1 SGHRS, CDR2 YFSETQ. The CDR3 nucleotides read TGCGCCAGCTCGGAGGGTCGGTACCAAGAGACCCAGTACTTC. It encodes CASSEGRYQETQYF. The full variable domain, with the rest looked up from reference TRBV5-1 and TRBJ2-5, is KAGVTQTPRYLIKTRGQQVTLSCSPISGHRSVSWYQQTPGQGLQFLFEYFSETQRNKGNFPGRFSGRQFSNSRSEMNVSTLELGDSALYLCASSEGRYQETQYFGPGTRLLVL.

This clonotype was counted only a few times. The rearrangement joins TRBV6-1 to TRBJ2-3; weak D call: TRBD1 (5 bases). CDR3 length: 15 amino acids. Germline V lookup: CDR1 MNHNS, CDR2 SASEGT. Between the trimmed V and J ends, which lost 7 bases and 5 bases, there was a span of 19 bases. The CDR3 DNA sequence: TGTGCCAGCACCCTACAGGCCCTGGGAATAGATACGCAGTATTTT. Translating gives CASTLQALGIDTQYF.

V usage is TRBV7-7 and J usage is TRBJ2-3; 12 nucleotides agree with TRBD2. V gave up 5 bases and J gave up 0 bases; unmatched junction bases: 9. The CDR3 length is 18 residues. CDR1 is SSHAT and CDR2 is FNYEAQ in the germline V gene (reference sequence). The CDR3 coding sequence is TGTGCCAGCAGCCCATTCGCCGGGACTAGCGGGAGCACAGATACGCAGTATTTT. Protein sequence: CASSPFAGTSGSTDTQYF.

This clonotype was picked up a small number of times. The chain uses TRBV20-1 and TRBJ2-2; 8 bases agree with TRBD1. The CDR3 runs 16 residues. The V gene's germline CDR1 is DFQATT and CDR2 SNEGSKA (reference sequence). Germline trimming cut 0 bases from V and 5 bases from J; bases unmatched to any gene: 8. Written as DNA, the CDR3 is TGCAGTGCTAGAGATCCTAGGGACAGGAATACCGGGGAGCTGTTTTTT. Translation: CSARDPRDRNTGELFF.

This clonotype was seen a few times. The chain joins TRBV5-1 to TRBJ2-5, with 7 bases that match TRBD2. V shed 3 bases and J 4 bases; nucleotides not matched to a gene: 3. Germline CDR1 reads SGHRS; CDR2 reads YFSETQ. The length of the CDR3 is 13 residues. The CDR3 DNA sequence: TGCGCCAGCAGCTCCGGGACTACAGAGACCCAGTACTTC. Translated, it gives CASSSGTTETQYF.

Many counts were recorded for this clonotype. CDR3 bases: TGCAGTGCTAGGAAGAGTCTCGGGGGATACGAGCAGTACTTC. It yields the protein CSARKSLGGYEQYF. This chain links TRBV20-1 with TRBJ2-7, with D possibly being TRBD2 (6 bases). V lost 3 bases, J lost 4 bases, and 16 bases lay in between. The CDR3 is 14 amino acids. CDR1 is DFQATT and CDR2 is SNEGSKA in the germline V gene (reference sequence).

The rearrangement joins TRBV7-9 to TRBJ1-1; 8 positions agree with TRBD1. This CDR3 has 15 amino acids. Losses at the gene ends were 5 bases for V and 3 bases for J; bases not matched to a gene: 8. Germline V gives CDR1 SEHNR, CDR2 FQNEAQ (reference sequence). CDR3 in amino acids: CASSEGTGHDTEAFF. DNA for the CDR3: TGTGCCAGCAGCGAAGGGACAGGACACGACACTGAAGCTTTCTTT.

The rearrangement links TRBV7-9 to TRBJ2-1; D might be TRBD2 (5 bases). The V gene lost 5 bases and the J gene lost 5 bases, with 13 bases spanning the gap. Germline lookup yields CDR1 SEHNR and CDR2 FQNEAQ (reference sequence). This CDR3 region has 14 residues. CDR3 sequence: CASSQLTRNNEQFF. In DNA form, the CDR3 reads TGTGCCAGCAGCCAGCTAACTAGAAACAATGAGCAGTTCTTC.

The chain recombines TRBV2 with TRBJ1-1; 10 bases are shared with TRBD1. The CDR3 has 16 amino acids. Germline CDR1 reads SNHLY; CDR2 reads FYNNEI. J gave up 6 bases and V 6 bases, and 13 bases lay outside the gene matches. The CDR3 coding sequence is TGTGCCAGCAGGGATCGGACAGGGGGTTATGAGCCTGAAGCTTTCTTT. Translation gives CASRDRTGGYEPEAFF.

This clonotype appeared many times. The rearrangement uses TRBV12-3 or TRBV12-4 and TRBJ1-3; D gene ambiguous. V was clipped by 5 bases and J by 2 bases, with 13 bases between them. CDR3 length equals 15 residues. The chain's CDR3 is CASSTTLIPGNTIYF. The CDR3 coding sequence is TGTGCCAGCAGTACTACATTGATCCCTGGAAACACCATATATTTT.

This clonotype was seen at least ten times. This chain links TRBV12-3 or TRBV12-4 with TRBJ1-2, with D possibly matching TRBD1 (5 bases). The CDR3 loop spans 13 amino acids. The V and J ends lost 1 base and 7 bases respectively, with 10 bases between them. CDR3 coding DNA: TGTGCCAGCAGTTTAGGAGACAGAGCTGGCTACACCTTC. This sequence encodes CASSLGDRAGYTF.

This chain joins TRBV20-1 and TRBJ2-1; 10 bases match TRBD2. CDR1 and CDR2 (germline): DFQATT, SNEGSKA (reference sequence). The junction had 14 bases not matched to a gene; V was cut back by 2 bases and J by 13 bases. This CDR3 has 15 residues. CDR3 sequence (DNA): TGCAGTGCTAGAACCGAGAGCGGGGGGGCCTCCGGTCAGTTCTTC. It specifies CSARTESGGASGQFF.

This clonotype was detected ten times or more. The V and J genes are TRBV24-1 and TRBJ2-1; 7 positions agree with TRBD1. This CDR3 region has 16 residues. V lost 1 base, J lost 4 bases, and 6 bases stayed unmatched. The V gene's germline CDR1 is KGHDR and CDR2 SFDVKD. The CDR3 sequence is CATSDFGTGVYNEQFF. The DNA for the CDR3 is TGTGCCACCAGTGATTTCGGAACAGGGGTTTACAATGAGCAGTTCTTC.

The chain recombines TRBV24-1 with TRBJ2-1, with 15 bases matching TRBD2. This CDR3 contains 20 residues. The ends lost 6 bases at V and 0 bases at J; junction bases unmatched: 11. CDR1 and CDR2 (germline): KGHDR, SFDVKD. The CDR3 loop reads CATSSPGLAGGRNSYNEQFF. The CDR3, as DNA: TGTGCCACCAGTAGTCCGGGACTAGCGGGGGGTAGGAACTCCTACAATGAGCAGTTCTTC.

The chain has TRBV6-5 and TRBJ1-1, with a possible D match to TRBD1 (5 bases). The V end lost 0 bases, the J end lost 6 bases, and 8 bases lay between the germline ends. CDR1 is MNHEY and CDR2 is SVGAGI in the germline V gene. The CDR3 is 13 residues long. The CDR3 nucleotides read TGTGCCAGCAGTTACTCGAGGGGTGCTGAAGCTTTCTTT. This gives the protein CASSYSRGAEAFF.

J is TRBJ2-5 and V is TRBV3-1; possible D gene TRBD2, 6 bases. This CDR3 comprises 15 residues. Germline values: CDR1 LGHDT, CDR2 YNNKEL (reference sequence). Trimming cost V 6 bases and J 4 bases, with 18 bases left between them. The DNA for the CDR3 is TGTGCCAGCAGGGCAGGACGGGAGAGGAGAGAGACCCAGTACTTC. Residues: CASRAGRERRETQYF.

V and J are TRBV5-1 and TRBJ2-3; a possible D gene is TRBD2 (6 bases). The V end lost 4 bases, the J end lost 4 bases, and 13 bases lay between the germline ends. Germline-derived CDR1 and CDR2 are SGHRS and YFSETQ. The CDR3 consists of 14 residues. CDR3 bases: TGCGCCAGCAGCGCCGGGACTCGATCAGATACGCAGTATTTT. Residues: CASSAGTRSDTQYF.

J is TRBJ2-7 and V is TRBV9; no firm D call. This CDR3 spans 16 amino acids. Germline V gene sequence: CDR1 SGDLS, CDR2 YYNGEE. V dropped 3 bases and J dropped 7 bases, with 23 bases sitting between them. The CDR3 spells CASSAGGRMDLREQYF. The CDR3 DNA reads as TGTGCCAGCAGCGCGGGCGGACGGATGGATCTAAGGGAGCAGTACTTC.

The chain is built from TRBV5-1 and TRBJ2-3, with a weak D call TRBD1 (6 bases). The CDR3 is made up of 16 amino acids. CDR1 and CDR2 from the germline V gene are SGHRS and YFSETQ. Trimming took 4 bases from V and 2 from J, leaving 17 bases between them. The CDR3 DNA reads as TGCGCCAGCAGCCCTACCGGGACAAGGAACACAGATACGCAGTATTTT. It encodes CASSPTGTRNTDTQYF.

This chain connects TRBV14 to TRBJ2-5, with unresolved D. V lost 0 bases to trimming and J lost 0 bases, with 11 bases between them. There are 16 residues in the CDR3. Germline CDR1 and CDR2: SGHDN and FVKESK. The CDR3 reads CASSQDPTWNQETQYF. The CDR3 DNA sequence: TGTGCCAGCAGCCAAGACCCCACTTGGAACCAAGAGACCCAGTACTTC. Full variable domain (outside the CDR3, taken from reference TRBV14 and TRBJ2-5): EAGVTQFPSHSVIEKGQTVTLRCDPISGHDNLYWYRRVMGKEIKFLLHFVKESKQDESGMPNNRFLAERTGGTYSTLKVQPAELEDSGVYFCASSQDPTWNQETQYFGPGTRLLVL.

This clonotype was detected only a few times. The chain couples TRBV12-3 or TRBV12-4 to TRBJ2-1, with 9 nucleotides matching TRBD1. This CDR3 spans 14 amino acids. The J segment lost 7 bases and the V segment lost 6 bases, leaving 7 bases of the junction unmatched. CDR3 loop: CASRRQGDGNEQFF. CDR3 sequence (DNA): TGTGCCAGCAGGCGACAGGGGGACGGGAATGAGCAGTTCTTC.

This chain connects TRBV28 to TRBJ2-2; a possible D gene is TRBD1 (5 bases). Looked up from germline, CDR1 is MDHEN and CDR2 is SYDVKM. CDR3 length: 16 amino acids. The V end lost 6 bases, the J end lost 1 base, and 15 bases lay between the germline ends. CDR3 protein: CASRPIDRRNTGELFF. The CDR3 region has the DNA TGTGCCAGCAGACCAATCGACAGAAGGAACACCGGGGAGCTGTTTTTT.

This clonotype has just a few counts. The V call is TRBV12-3 or TRBV12-4, the J call TRBJ2-4; 7 bases match TRBD2. The CDR3 totals 16 residues. Trimming cost V 1 base and J 7 bases; bases outside gene matches: 10. CDR3: CASSLVFGLVQNIQYF. CDR3 in DNA: TGTGCCAGCAGTTTAGTGTTCGGACTAGTTCAGAACATTCAGTACTTC.

This clonotype was counted only a few times. V gene TRBV10-3 combines with J gene TRBJ2-1; the D is unclear. Germline-derived CDR1 and CDR2 are ENHRY and SYGVKD. This CDR3 contains 16 residues. The V end was cut by 1 base, the J end by 7 bases, with 17 bases between. CDR3: CAISEFGDGVGNEQFF. The CDR3 DNA follows: TGTGCCATCAGTGAGTTTGGGGATGGCGTCGGGAATGAGCAGTTCTTC.

This clonotype was observed many times. The chain employs TRBV11-2 and TRBJ2-7; D not resolved. CDR1 and CDR2 from the germline V gene are SGHAT and FQNNGV. V dropped 5 bases and J dropped 6 bases, with 17 bases sitting between them. This CDR3 has 14 residues. The CDR3 spells CASSPLVNYGEQYV. Here the CDR3 DNA reads TGTGCCAGCAGCCCCCTGGTAAATTATGGCGAGCAGTACGTC.